Following are 16 T cell receptor beta chains from one sample sequenced in a study of shared clonotypes between healthy human individuals. Generated by immunoSEQ multiplex PCR, the TCRdb table keeps only in-frame clones and is missing some. The sample has about 1,900,000 clones, around 96% seen once; the top ten hold more than 0.95%. Naive CD8 isolation took CD45RO-negative cells positively selected for CCR7 and excluded terminally differentiated effector memory CD45RA+ cells. The source material was naive CD8+ T cells sorted from blood. Receptors originate from a man aged 18 to 29 in good health.

The CDR3 is CASGTVTDTQYF. The CDR3 DNA reads TGTGCCAGCGGGACAGTCACAGATACGCAGTATTTT. The chain links TRBV6-1 to TRBJ2-3; 7 bases are shared with TRBD1. Germline-derived CDR1 and CDR2 are MNHNS and SASEGT. V trimming: 8 bases; J trimming: 2 bases; junction bases outside the gene matches: 1. The CDR3 is made up of 12 amino acids.

This clone appeared once. The rearrangement links TRBV5-4 to TRBJ1-2; D gene ambiguous. V gave up 0 bases and J gave up 5 bases, with 8 bases separating them. The germline V gene has CDR1 SGHNT and CDR2 YYREEE (reference sequence). The CDR3 spans 13 residues. DNA for the CDR3: TGTGCCAGCAGCTTGGGCGCCTCGTATGGCTACACCTTC. Amino acids: CASSLGASYGYTF.

V and J are TRBV7-8 and TRBJ2-1; D unclear. CDR3 length: 19 residues. V gave up 2 bases and J gave up 0 bases, with 20 bases separating them. The germline V gene has CDR1 SGHVS and CDR2 FQNEAQ. CDR3 sequence (DNA): TGTGCCAGCAGCTTAAGTATCGGAATATTGCCGAGCTCCTACAATGAGCAGTTCTTC. Translated: CASSLSIGILPSSYNEQFF. Full variable domain (remainder filled in from reference TRBV7-8 and TRBJ2-1): GAGVSQSPRYKVAKRGQDVALRCDPISGHVSLFWYQQALGQGPEFLTYFQNEAQLDKSGLPSDRFFAERPEGSVSTLKIQRTQQEDSAVYLCASSLSIGILPSSYNEQFFGPGTRLTVL.

The chain carries TRBV27 and TRBJ1-2, with 10 bases that match TRBD1. The germline V gene encodes CDR1 MNHEY and CDR2 SMNVEV (reference sequence). This CDR3 contains 16 residues. V shed 7 bases and J 8 bases; nucleotides not matched to a gene: 16. Here the CDR3 reads CASTGTGDLTIRGYTF. For the CDR3, the DNA is TGTGCCAGCACCGGGACAGGGGATCTAACTATTAGGGGCTACACCTTC.

As for this clone: The same CDR3 can be traced to other DNA sequences in this sample. The chain has TRBV6-5 and TRBJ2-7, with a tentative D call TRBD2 (5 bases). Germline CDR1 and CDR2: MNHEY and SVGAGI. V lost 0 bases and J 3 bases, leaving 9 bases between the germline ends. CDR3 size: 14 residues. Here the CDR3 DNA reads TGTGCCAGCAGTTACTCGGGAGTGGGCTACGAGCAGTACTTC. This encodes CASSYSGVGYEQYF.

On this clone itself: Sequence at one end of the junction differs from germline and may be a read error. This chain connects TRBV19 to TRBJ2-2; TRBD1 matches at 7 bases. Germline V gene lookup returns CDR1 LNHDA and CDR2 SQIVND (reference sequence). This CDR3 contains 15 residues. CDR3 protein: CASSLDREGTGELFF. The CDR3 DNA reads TGTGCCAGTAGTCTAGACAGGGAAGGCACCGGGGAGCTGTTTTTT.

This rearrangement joins TRBV15 to TRBJ1-3; D remains unclear. This CDR3 has 15 amino acids. Trimming removed 4 bases from V and 0 bases from J, with 10 bases in between. Germline CDR1 LNHNV, CDR2 YYDKDF (reference sequence). The CDR3 loop is CATSTRLDSGNTIYF. CDR3 in DNA: TGTGCCACCAGCACCCGACTGGACTCTGGAAACACCATATATTTT.

This sequence joins TRBV5-8 and TRBJ1-3; a possible D gene is TRBD1 (6 bases). V was cut by 4 bases and J by 0 bases, with 11 bases left in between. Germline V lookup: CDR1 SGHTS, CDR2 YDEGEE. The CDR3 contains 15 residues. CDR3 DNA sequence: TGTGCCAGCAGCCATGGGACACGCTCTGGAAACACCATATATTTT. Its protein is CASSHGTRSGNTIYF.

The chain links TRBV7-9 to TRBJ1-6; possible D gene TRBD1, 5 bases. The CDR3 loop spans 15 amino acids. Trimming removed 3 bases from V and 10 bases from J, with 16 bases in between. Per germline, CDR1 SEHNR and CDR2 FQNEAQ (reference sequence). Here the CDR3 reads CASSFLFGGESPLHF. The CDR3 nucleotides read TGTGCCAGCAGCTTTTTGTTCGGGGGAGAATCACCCCTCCACTTT.

The chain has TRBV6-5 and TRBJ1-3; D gene unclear. CDR1 is MNHEY and CDR2 is SVGAGI in the germline V gene. This CDR3 contains 13 residues. V dropped 9 bases and J dropped 0 bases, with 9 bases sitting between them. The CDR3 nucleotides read TGTGCCAGTTTAGAGAGCTCTGGAAACACCATATATTTT. Its translation: CASLESSGNTIYF.

Of note for this clone: This clone may be a read error of a much larger clone one base away. This chain connects TRBV7-8 to TRBJ2-3; D not resolved. CDR3 length: 12 residues. V was trimmed by 5 bases and J by 0 bases, leaving 3 bases between them. CDR1 and CDR2 (germline): SGHVS, FQNEAQ. CDR3: CASSISTDTQYF. The CDR3 DNA sequence: TGTGCCAGCAGCATAAGCACAGATACGCAGTATTTT.

This chain links TRBV29-1 with TRBJ2-7; no clear D. The CDR3 length is 13 residues. Per germline, CDR1 SQVTM and CDR2 ANQGSEA. The V and J ends lost 4 bases and 2 bases respectively, with 12 bases between them. CDR3 region: CSVAVGPAYEQYF. The CDR3, as DNA: TGCAGCGTTGCCGTCGGGCCAGCCTACGAGCAGTACTTC.

The chain links TRBV4-3 to TRBJ1-2; D not resolved. The CDR3 is 14 residues long. Germline CDR1 and CDR2: LGHNA and YSLEER. Trimming cost V 1 base and J 7 bases, with 13 bases left between them. For the CDR3, the DNA is TGCGCCAGCAGCCAAGGAACACAGTTCTCTGGCTACACCTTC. Its translation is CASSQGTQFSGYTF.

The J gene is TRBJ2-7, the V gene TRBV6-1, with 12 nucleotides matching TRBD2. This CDR3 has 17 amino acids. V shed 2 bases, J shed 5 bases, and the junction held 10 bases outside the gene matches. CDR1 is MNHNS and CDR2 is SASEGT in the germline V gene. The CDR3: CASSESRLAGGLDEQYF. The CDR3 coding sequence is TGTGCCAGCAGTGAATCAAGGCTAGCGGGGGGGCTGGACGAGCAGTACTTC.

This clone was recorded once. The rearrangement links TRBV28 to TRBJ2-2; 11 nucleotides agree with TRBD2. Per the germline V gene, CDR1 is MDHEN and CDR2 is SYDVKM. The CDR3 is 16 residues long. V trimming: 7 bases; J trimming: 1 base; junction bases outside the gene matches: 5. This chain's CDR3 is CASTTGLAVNTGELFF. The CDR3 DNA sequence: TGTGCCAGCACCACGGGACTAGCGGTGAACACCGGGGAGCTGTTTTTT.

This clone was counted a few times. The sample holds other DNA sequences that translate to the same CDR3. The chain joins TRBV5-6 to TRBJ2-7; D gene uncertain. The CDR3 extends over 12 amino acids. Between the trimmed V and J ends, which lost 4 bases and 3 bases, there was a span of 8 bases. In germline, CDR1 is SGHDT, CDR2 YYEEEE. This chain's CDR3 is CASSLSLYEQYF. The CDR3, as DNA: TGTGCCAGCAGCCTGTCCCTCTACGAGCAGTACTTC.